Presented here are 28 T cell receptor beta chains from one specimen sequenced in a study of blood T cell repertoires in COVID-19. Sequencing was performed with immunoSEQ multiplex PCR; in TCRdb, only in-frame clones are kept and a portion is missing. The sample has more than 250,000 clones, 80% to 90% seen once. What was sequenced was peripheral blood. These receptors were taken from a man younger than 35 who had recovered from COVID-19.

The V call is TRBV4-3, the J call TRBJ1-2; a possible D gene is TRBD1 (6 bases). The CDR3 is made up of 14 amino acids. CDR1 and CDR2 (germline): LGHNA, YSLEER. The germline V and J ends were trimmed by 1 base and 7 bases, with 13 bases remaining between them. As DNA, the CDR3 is TGCGCCAGCAGCCAAGTTTCGCAGGGGATTGGCTACACCTTC. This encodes CASSQVSQGIGYTF.

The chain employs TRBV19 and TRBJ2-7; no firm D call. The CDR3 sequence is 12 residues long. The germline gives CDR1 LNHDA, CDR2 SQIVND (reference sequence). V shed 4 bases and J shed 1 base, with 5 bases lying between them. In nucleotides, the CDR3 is TGTGCCAGTAGTACCCCGTCCTACGAGCAGTACTTC. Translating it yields CASSTPSYEQYF.

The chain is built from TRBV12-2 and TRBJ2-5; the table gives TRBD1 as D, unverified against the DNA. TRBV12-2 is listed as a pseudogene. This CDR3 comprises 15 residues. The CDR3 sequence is CASRSRDRGQETQYF. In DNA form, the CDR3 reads TGTGCAAGTCGCTCCCGGGACAGGGGCCAAGAGACCCAGTACTTC.

CDR3 protein: CASSQTGYYEQYF. The CDR3 nucleotides read TGCGCCAGCAGTCAGACAGGTTACTACGAGCAGTACTTC. The chain recombines TRBV5-1 with TRBJ2-7, with a tentative D call TRBD1 (6 bases). V gave up 5 bases and J gave up 3 bases, with 12 bases separating them. Looked up from germline, CDR1 is SGHRS and CDR2 is YFSETQ. The CDR3 runs to 13 residues.

The CDR3 reads CASNFGGGAKGEQYF. The CDR3 DNA sequence: TGTGCCAGCAATTTCGGGGGAGGGGCCAAAGGCGAGCAGTACTTC. This rearrangement joins TRBV2 to TRBJ2-7, with 7 bases fitting TRBD2. With V trimmed by 7 bases and J by 6 bases, 15 bases remained unmatched. The CDR3 consists of 15 residues. Germline CDR1 is SNHLY and CDR2 is FYNNEI.

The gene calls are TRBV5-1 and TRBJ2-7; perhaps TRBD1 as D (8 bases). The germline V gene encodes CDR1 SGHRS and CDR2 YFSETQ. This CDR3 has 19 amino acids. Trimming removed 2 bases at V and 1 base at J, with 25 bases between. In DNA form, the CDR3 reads TGCGCCAGCAGCTTCCCGACAGGGGAGCGGGGTTTCGGATCCTACGAGCAGTACTTC. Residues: CASSFPTGERGFGSYEQYF.

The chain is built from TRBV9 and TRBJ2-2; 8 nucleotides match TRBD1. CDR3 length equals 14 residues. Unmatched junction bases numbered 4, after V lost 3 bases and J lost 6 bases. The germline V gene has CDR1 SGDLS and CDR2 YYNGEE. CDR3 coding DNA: TGTGCCAGCAGCGACGACAGGGGTTCCGGGGAGCTGTTTTTT. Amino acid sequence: CASSDDRGSGELFF.

CDR3 DNA sequence: TGCGCCAGCAGCTTGGGGCGGACAGGGGAAGAGACCCAGTACTTC. Residues: CASSLGRTGEETQYF. V gene TRBV5-1 combines with J gene TRBJ2-5, with TRBD1 identical over 9 bases. The CDR3 totals 15 residues. The V gene's germline CDR1 is SGHRS and CDR2 YFSETQ. With 0 bases clipped from V and 3 bases from J, the junction kept 3 bases outside the gene matches.

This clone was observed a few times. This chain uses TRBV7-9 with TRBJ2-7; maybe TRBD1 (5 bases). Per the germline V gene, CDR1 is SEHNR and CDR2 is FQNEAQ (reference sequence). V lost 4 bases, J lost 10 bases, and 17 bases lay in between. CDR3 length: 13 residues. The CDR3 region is CASSSPTALTQYF. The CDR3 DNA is TGTGCCAGCAGCTCCCCGACAGCCCTTACCCAGTACTTC. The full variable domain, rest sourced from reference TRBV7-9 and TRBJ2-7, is DTGVSQNPRHKITKRGQNVTFRCDPISEHNRLYWYRQTLGQGPEFLTYFQNEAQLEKSRLLSDRFSAERPKGSFSTLEIQRTEQGDSAMYLCASSSPTALTQYFGPGTRLTVT.

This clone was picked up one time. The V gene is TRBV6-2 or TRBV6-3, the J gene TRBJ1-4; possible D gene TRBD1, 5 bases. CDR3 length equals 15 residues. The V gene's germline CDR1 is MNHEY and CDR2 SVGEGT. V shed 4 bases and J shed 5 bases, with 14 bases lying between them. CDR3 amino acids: CASSSRQRLNEKLFF. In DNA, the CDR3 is TGTGCCAGCAGTTCCCGACAGAGACTGAATGAAAAACTGTTTTTT.

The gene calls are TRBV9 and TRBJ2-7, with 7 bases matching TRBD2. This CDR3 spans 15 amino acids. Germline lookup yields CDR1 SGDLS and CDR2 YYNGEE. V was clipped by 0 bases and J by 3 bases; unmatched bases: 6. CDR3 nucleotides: TGTGCCAGCAGCGTAGATGTGGGACTACACTACGAGCAGTACTTC. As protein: CASSVDVGLHYEQYF.

DNA of the CDR3: TGTGCCAGCAGTTACACCTCGGGCTATGGCTACACCTTC. Its translation: CASSYTSGYGYTF. The rearrangement links TRBV6-5 to TRBJ1-2; D gene ambiguous. The germline CDR1 and CDR2 sequences are MNHEY and SVGAGI. Between the trimmed V and J ends, which lost 2 bases and 4 bases, there was a span of 8 bases. The CDR3 extends over 13 amino acids.

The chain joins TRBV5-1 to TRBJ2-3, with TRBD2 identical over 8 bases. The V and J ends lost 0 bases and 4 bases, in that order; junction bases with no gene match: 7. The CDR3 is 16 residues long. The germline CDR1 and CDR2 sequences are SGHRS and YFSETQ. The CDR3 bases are TGCGCCAGCAGCTTGGCCGGTAGCGGGGTGTCAGATACGCAGTATTTT. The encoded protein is CASSLAGSGVSDTQYF.

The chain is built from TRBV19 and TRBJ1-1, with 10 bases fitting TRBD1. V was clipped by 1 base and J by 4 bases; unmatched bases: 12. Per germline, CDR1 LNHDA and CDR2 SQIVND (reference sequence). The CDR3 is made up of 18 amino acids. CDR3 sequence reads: CASSIVGQGDTLSTEAFF. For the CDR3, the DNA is TGTGCCAGTAGTATAGTTGGACAGGGGGATACCTTGAGCACTGAAGCTTTCTTT.

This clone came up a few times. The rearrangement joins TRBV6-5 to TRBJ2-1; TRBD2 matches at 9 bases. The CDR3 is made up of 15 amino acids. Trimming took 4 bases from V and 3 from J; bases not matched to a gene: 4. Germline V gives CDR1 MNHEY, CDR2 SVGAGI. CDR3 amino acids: CASSFSGSSYNEQFF. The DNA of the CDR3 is TGTGCCAGCAGTTTTAGCGGGAGTAGCTACAATGAGCAGTTCTTC.

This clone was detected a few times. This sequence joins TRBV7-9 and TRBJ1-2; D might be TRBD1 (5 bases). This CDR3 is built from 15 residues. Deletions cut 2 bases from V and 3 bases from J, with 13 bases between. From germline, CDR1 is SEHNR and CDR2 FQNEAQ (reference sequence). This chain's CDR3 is CASSLSAGGDYGYTF. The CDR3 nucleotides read TGTGCCAGCAGCTTATCGGCCGGGGGGGACTATGGCTACACCTTC.

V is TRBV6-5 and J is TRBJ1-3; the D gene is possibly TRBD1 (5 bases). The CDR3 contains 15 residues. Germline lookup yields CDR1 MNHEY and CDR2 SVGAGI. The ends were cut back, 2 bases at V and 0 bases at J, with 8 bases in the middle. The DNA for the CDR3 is TGTGCCAGCAGTTACGACAGAAGCTCTGGAAACACCATATATTTT. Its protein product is CASSYDRSSGNTIYF.

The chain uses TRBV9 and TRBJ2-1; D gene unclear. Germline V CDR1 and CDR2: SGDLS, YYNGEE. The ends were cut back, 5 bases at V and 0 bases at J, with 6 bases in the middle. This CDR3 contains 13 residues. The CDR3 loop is CASSPSSYNEQFF. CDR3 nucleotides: TGTGCCAGCAGTCCGAGCTCCTACAATGAGCAGTTCTTC.

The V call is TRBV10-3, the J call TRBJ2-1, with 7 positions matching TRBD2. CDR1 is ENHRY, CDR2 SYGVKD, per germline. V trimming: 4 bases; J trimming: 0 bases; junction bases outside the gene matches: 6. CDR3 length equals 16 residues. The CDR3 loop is CAISVGGGLSYNEQFF. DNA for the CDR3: TGTGCCATCAGTGTGGGGGGGGGACTCTCCTACAATGAGCAGTTCTTC.

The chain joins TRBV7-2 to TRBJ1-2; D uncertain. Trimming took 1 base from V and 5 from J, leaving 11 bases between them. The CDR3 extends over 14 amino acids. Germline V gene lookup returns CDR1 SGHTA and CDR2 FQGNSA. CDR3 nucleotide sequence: TGTGCCAGCAGCTTAGAACCGGGGAGGTATGGCTACACCTTC. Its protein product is CASSLEPGRYGYTF. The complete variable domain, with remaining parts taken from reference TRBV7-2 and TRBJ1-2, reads GAGVSQSPSNKVTEKGKDVELRCDPISGHTALYWYRQSLGQGLEFLIYFQGNSAPDKSGLPSDRFSAERTGGSVSTLTIQRTQQEDSAVYLCASSLEPGRYGYTFGSGTRLTVV.

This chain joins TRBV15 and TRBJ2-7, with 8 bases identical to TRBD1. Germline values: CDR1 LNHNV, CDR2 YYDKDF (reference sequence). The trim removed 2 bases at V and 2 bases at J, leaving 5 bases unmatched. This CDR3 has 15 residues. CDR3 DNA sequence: TGTGCCACCAGCAGATCAAGGGACAGGCCCTACGAGCAGTACTTC. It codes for CATSRSRDRPYEQYF. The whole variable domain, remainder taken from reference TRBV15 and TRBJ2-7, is DAMVIQNPRYQVTQFGKPVTLSCSQTLNHNVMYWYQQKSSQAPKLLFHYYDKDFNNEADTPDNFQSRRPNTSFCFLDIRSPGLGDTAMYLCATSRSRDRPYEQYFGPGTRLTVT.

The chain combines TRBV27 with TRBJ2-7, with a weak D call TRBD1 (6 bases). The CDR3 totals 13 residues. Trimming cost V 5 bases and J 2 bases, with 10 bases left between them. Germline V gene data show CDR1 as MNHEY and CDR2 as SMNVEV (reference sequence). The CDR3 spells CASSTTGPYEQYF. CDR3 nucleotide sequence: TGTGCCAGCAGTACAACAGGGCCCTACGAGCAGTACTTC.

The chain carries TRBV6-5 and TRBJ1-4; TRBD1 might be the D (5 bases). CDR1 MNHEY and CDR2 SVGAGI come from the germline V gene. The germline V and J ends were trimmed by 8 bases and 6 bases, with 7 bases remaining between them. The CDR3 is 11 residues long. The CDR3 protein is CASGHDEKLFF. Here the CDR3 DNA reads TGTGCCAGCGGACATGATGAAAAACTGTTTTTT.

CDR3 loop: CASTVGSSPLHF. The CDR3 DNA reads as TGTGCCAGCACCGTAGGGAGTTCACCCCTCCACTTT. The chain recombines TRBV6-5 with TRBJ1-6; D is unclear. The CDR3 extends over 12 amino acids. Trimming took 7 bases from V and 9 from J, leaving 10 bases between them. From germline, CDR1 is MNHEY and CDR2 SVGAGI.

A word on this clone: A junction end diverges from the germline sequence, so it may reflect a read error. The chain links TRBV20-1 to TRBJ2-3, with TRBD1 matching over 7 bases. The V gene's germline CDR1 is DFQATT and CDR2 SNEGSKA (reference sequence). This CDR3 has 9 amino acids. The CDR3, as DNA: TGCAGTGCTCGCCGAACAGGGGAGTTT. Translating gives CSARRTGEF.

CDR3 DNA: TGTGCCAGCAGCCAGACAGGGGCGTGGGACAATGAGCAGTTCTTC. This sequence encodes CASSQTGAWDNEQFF. V is TRBV7-9 and J is TRBJ2-1; TRBD1 matches at 8 bases. Germline-derived CDR1 and CDR2 are SEHNR and FQNEAQ (reference sequence). Trimming at V came to 5 bases and at J to 5 bases, leaving 8 bases not matched to a gene. The CDR3 loop spans 15 amino acids.

CDR3 nucleotide sequence: TGTGCCAGCAGTTCTCCCGACAGGGCGTCCTACGAGCAGTACTTC. Its protein product is CASSSPDRASYEQYF. V and J are TRBV6-2 or TRBV6-3 and TRBJ2-7; 7 bases align to TRBD1. Looked up from germline, CDR1 is MNHEY and CDR2 is SVGEGT. Trimming at V came to 4 bases and at J to 1 base, leaving 7 bases not matched to a gene. There are 15 residues in the CDR3.

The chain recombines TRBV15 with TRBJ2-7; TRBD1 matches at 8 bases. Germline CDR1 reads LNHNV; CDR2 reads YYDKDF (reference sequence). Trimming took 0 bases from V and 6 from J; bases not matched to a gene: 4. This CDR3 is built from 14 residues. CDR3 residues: CATSRDGTGPEQYF. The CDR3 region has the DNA TGTGCCACCAGCAGAGATGGGACAGGCCCCGAGCAGTACTTC.